The subject of this entry is one TCR beta chain. This record belongs to a study of response to subunit inactivated influenza vaccine. The length of the CDR3 is 14 residues. CDR1 is SGHRS, CDR2 YFSETQ, per germline. After removal of 4 bases from V and 5 bases from J, the junction contained 6 bases not matched to a gene. In TCRdb, the RT-PCR reads were re-called with MiXCR into one record per CDR3 protein. The sample lists approximately 230,000 distinct CDR3 sequences; 12% were seen once. This clonotype was sampled from a man aged 50-60 years who received an inactivated influenza vaccine. The chain joins TRBV5-1 to TRBJ1-1, with 9 nucleotides matching TRBD1. The source was non-naive T cells sorted from PBMCs, collected less than 15 days before vaccination. The CDR3 DNA reads as TGCGCCAGCAGCCCGGGACAGGGTTGGACTGAAGCTTTCTTT. This translates into CASSPGQGWTEAFF.